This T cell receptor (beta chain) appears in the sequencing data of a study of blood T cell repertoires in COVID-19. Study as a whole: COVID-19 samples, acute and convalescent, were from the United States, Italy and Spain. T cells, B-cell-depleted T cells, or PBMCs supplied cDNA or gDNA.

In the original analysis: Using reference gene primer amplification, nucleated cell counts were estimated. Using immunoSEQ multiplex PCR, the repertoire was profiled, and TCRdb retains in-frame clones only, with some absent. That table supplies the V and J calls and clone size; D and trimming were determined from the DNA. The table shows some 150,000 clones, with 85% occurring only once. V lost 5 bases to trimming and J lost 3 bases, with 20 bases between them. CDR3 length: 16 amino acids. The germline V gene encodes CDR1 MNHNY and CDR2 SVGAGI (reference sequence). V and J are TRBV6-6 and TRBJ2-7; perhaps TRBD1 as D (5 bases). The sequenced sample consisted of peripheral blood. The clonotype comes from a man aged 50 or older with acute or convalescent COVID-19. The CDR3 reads CASSGAESSKIYEQYF. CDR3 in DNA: TGTGCCAGCAGTGGGGCGGAGAGCAGTAAGATCTACGAGCAGTACTTC.